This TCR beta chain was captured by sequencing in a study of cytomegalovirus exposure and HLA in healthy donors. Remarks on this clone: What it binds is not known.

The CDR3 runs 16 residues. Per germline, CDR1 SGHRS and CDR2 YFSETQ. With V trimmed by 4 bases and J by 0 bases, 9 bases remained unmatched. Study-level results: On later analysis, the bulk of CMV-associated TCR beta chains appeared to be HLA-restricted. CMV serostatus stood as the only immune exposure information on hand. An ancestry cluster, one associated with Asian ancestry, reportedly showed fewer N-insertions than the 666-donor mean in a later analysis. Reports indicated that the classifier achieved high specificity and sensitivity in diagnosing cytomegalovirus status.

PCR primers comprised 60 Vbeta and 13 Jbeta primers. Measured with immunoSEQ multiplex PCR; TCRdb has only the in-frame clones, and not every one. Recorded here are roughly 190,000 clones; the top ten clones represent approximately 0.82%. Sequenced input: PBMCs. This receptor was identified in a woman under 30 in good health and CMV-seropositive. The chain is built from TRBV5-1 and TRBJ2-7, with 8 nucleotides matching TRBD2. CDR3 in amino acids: CASSLHGGDYSYEQYF. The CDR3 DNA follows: TGCGCCAGCAGCCTACACGGGGGGGATTACTCCTACGAGCAGTACTTC.